This passage covers 15 T cell receptor beta chains from one sample sequenced in a study of blood T cell repertoires in COVID-19. Using immunoSEQ multiplex PCR, the repertoire was profiled, and TCRdb retains in-frame clones only, with some absent. This sample has more than 130,000 clones, with about 88% found just once. Sequencing was done on a sample of peripheral blood. The receptors here all came from a man between 50 and 59 years old with active or convalescent COVID-19.

This chain connects TRBV28 to TRBJ1-2; 10 bases fit TRBD1. There are 18 residues in the CDR3. The J segment lost 0 bases and the V segment lost 3 bases, leaving 10 bases of the junction unmatched. Germline V gene data show CDR1 as MDHEN and CDR2 as SYDVKM. The chain's CDR3 is CASSFPLGTGDSNYGYTF. CDR3 DNA: TGTGCCAGCAGTTTCCCTTTGGGGACAGGGGACTCTAACTATGGCTACACCTTC.

This clone was counted a few times. The J gene is TRBJ1-3, the V gene TRBV3-1 (or the pseudogene TRBV3-2), with a tentative D call TRBD1 (6 bases). This CDR3 contains 16 residues. V was trimmed by 4 bases and J by 0 bases, leaving 13 bases between them. The germline V gene has CDR1 LGHDT and CDR2 YNNKEL (reference sequence). The CDR3 loop is CASSPVDSISGNTIYF. CDR3 DNA sequence: TGTGCCAGCAGCCCGGTGGACAGCATCTCTGGAAACACCATATATTTT.

CDR3: CASSQGGTHSYEQYF. The CDR3, as DNA: TGCGCCAGCAGCCAAGGGGGGACACATTCCTACGAGCAGTACTTC. The chain recombines TRBV4-3 with TRBJ2-7; tentative D call: TRBD1 (6 bases). This CDR3 is 15 amino acids long. V lost 1 base and J lost 1, with 11 bases in between. Germline-derived CDR1 and CDR2 are LGHNA and YSLEER.

This chain links TRBV24-1 with TRBJ2-3; tentative D call: TRBD2 (5 bases). Germline V gives CDR1 KGHDR, CDR2 SFDVKD. V lost 1 base, J lost 4 bases, and 14 bases lay in between. The length of the CDR3 is 16 residues. The CDR3 DNA sequence: TGTGCCACCAGTGATTTCCGGGGTGAGAGCGCAGATACGCAGTATTTT. Translation gives CATSDFRGESADTQYF.

The CDR3 reads CASRPDGTGGYGYTF. The CDR3, as DNA: TGTGCCAGCAGACCAGATGGGACAGGGGGCTATGGCTACACCTTC. V is TRBV28 and J is TRBJ1-2; TRBD1 matches at 11 bases. This CDR3 is built from 15 residues. V shed 6 bases and J 4 bases; nucleotides not matched to a gene: 7. The germline V gene encodes CDR1 MDHEN and CDR2 SYDVKM.

The chain joins TRBV28 to TRBJ1-5; a possible D gene is TRBD1 (5 bases). The ends were cut back, 10 bases at V and 2 bases at J, with 18 bases in the middle. This CDR3 has 15 residues. CDR1 and CDR2 from the germline V gene are MDHEN and SYDVKM. The CDR3, as DNA: TGTGCCATTAGCCGGGGGAAGTTGCGCAATCAGCCCCAGCATTTT. It is translated as CAISRGKLRNQPQHF.

In its sample, this clone was seen once. The chain combines TRBV9 with TRBJ1-4, with 8 bases aligning to TRBD1. Trimming removed 3 bases from V and 0 bases from J; junction bases left unmatched: 7. CDR1 and CDR2 from the germline V gene are SGDLS and YYNGEE. The CDR3 has 17 residues. The CDR3 sequence: CASSANRGEATNEKLFF. The CDR3 bases are TGTGCCAGCAGCGCCAACAGGGGGGAGGCAACTAATGAAAAACTGTTTTTT.

The sample holds one count of this clone. The chain links TRBV29-1 to TRBJ2-7; D perhaps matches TRBD1 (6 bases). CDR3 length: 14 amino acids. Per the germline V gene, CDR1 is SQVTM and CDR2 is ANQGSEA. With 5 bases removed from V and 0 bases from J, the gap between germline ends came to 14 bases. The CDR3 DNA follows: TGCAGCGTTACCAGACAGGCGAACTCCTACGAGCAGTACTTC. It codes for CSVTRQANSYEQYF.

The gene calls are TRBV7-3 and TRBJ2-5, with D possibly being TRBD1 (6 bases). V lost 4 bases to trimming and J lost 3 bases, with 12 bases between them. Per germline, CDR1 SGHTA and CDR2 FQGTGA. The CDR3 has 14 amino acids. The CDR3 region is CASSSQGWEETQYF. The CDR3 DNA sequence: TGTGCCAGCAGCTCACAGGGTTGGGAAGAGACCCAGTACTTC. The variable domain in full, with the rest retrieved from reference TRBV7-3 and TRBJ2-5, is GAGVSQTPSNKVTEKGKYVELRCDPISGHTALYWYRQSLGQGPEFLIYFQGTGAADDSGLPNDRFFAVRPEGSVSTLKIQRTERGDSAVYLCASSSQGWEETQYFGPGTRLLVL.

This clone was detected only once. The rearrangement links TRBV30 to TRBJ2-7, with a possible D match to TRBD1 (6 bases). There are 12 residues in the CDR3. V was clipped by 5 bases and J by 2 bases, with 10 bases between them. Germline lookup yields CDR1 GTSNPN and CDR2 SVGIG (reference sequence). The CDR3 reads CAWEGETYEQYF. For the CDR3, the DNA is TGTGCCTGGGAGGGGGAAACCTACGAGCAGTACTTC.

The chain carries TRBV25-1 and TRBJ2-2; TRBD2 might be the D (6 bases). Trimming took 3 bases from V and 5 from J, leaving 19 bases between them. The germline gives CDR1 MGHDK, CDR2 SYGVNS. The CDR3 contains 17 residues. This chain's CDR3 is CASSEGRSGPRTGELFF. The DNA for the CDR3 is TGTGCCAGCAGTGAGGGGCGTAGCGGCCCTCGGACCGGGGAGCTGTTTTTT.

V is TRBV6-5 and J is TRBJ1-5; TRBD1 might be the D (6 bases). The V end lost 5 bases, the J end lost 7 bases, and 15 bases lay between the germline ends. Germline CDR1 MNHEY, CDR2 SVGAGI. The CDR3 is 14 amino acids. The CDR3 reads CASSPRRTDQPQHF. In DNA form, the CDR3 reads TGTGCCAGCAGTCCACGTCGGACAGACCAGCCCCAGCATTTT.

The V and J genes are TRBV6-1 and TRBJ1-5, with 10 positions matching TRBD1. With V trimmed by 4 bases and J by 4 bases, 7 bases remained unmatched. The CDR3 consists of 16 residues. CDR1 and CDR2 (germline): MNHNS, SASEGT. CDR3 sequence: CASSGGTGARNQPQHF. The CDR3 region has the DNA TGTGCCAGCAGTGGTGGGACAGGGGCACGGAATCAGCCCCAGCATTTT.

The chain joins TRBV7-9 to TRBJ2-5; 9 bases fit TRBD1. The CDR3 contains 14 residues. Trimming at V came to 3 bases and at J to 4 bases, leaving 3 bases not matched to a gene. From germline, CDR1 is SEHNR and CDR2 FQNEAQ (reference sequence). The CDR3 nucleotides are TGTGCCAGCAGCTTTGGACAGGGGATAGAGACCCAGTACTTC. This encodes CASSFGQGIETQYF.

The CDR3 loop reads CASTLSGLDNEQFF. CDR3 nucleotide sequence: TGTGCCAGCACCCTCTCGGGGTTGGACAATGAGCAGTTCTTC. The V gene is TRBV6-5, the J gene TRBJ2-1; a weak D match, TRBD2 (5 bases). CDR1 is MNHEY, CDR2 SVGAGI, per germline. The V end was cut by 7 bases, the J end by 5 bases, with 15 bases between. The CDR3 consists of 14 residues.